The 16 T cell receptor beta chains listed next were all sequenced from one sample in a study of shared clonotypes between healthy human individuals. TCRdb's copy holds only in-frame clones and misses some; the assay was immunoSEQ multiplex PCR. The sample has 2 million to 2.5 million clones, under 97% seen once. Sequencing was performed on naive CD4+ T cells sorted from blood. Subset reported: CD45RA+ positively selected. The receptors were gathered from a man younger than 30 in good health.

The rearrangement uses TRBV5-6 and TRBJ2-1; perhaps TRBD1 as D (5 bases). Trimming took off 0 bases at V and 0 bases at J, with 10 bases between the two ends. This CDR3 has 16 amino acids. Germline V gives CDR1 SGHDT, CDR2 YYEEEE. CDR3 DNA: TGTGCCAGCAGCTTGGTATCCAGGGCCTCCTACAATGAGCAGTTCTTC. The encoded protein is CASSLVSRASYNEQFF.

This clone showed up just once. The rearrangement uses TRBV28 and TRBJ2-5; no definite D call. V was cut by 2 bases and J by 1 base, with 11 bases left in between. The length of the CDR3 is 15 residues. Germline V CDR1 and CDR2: MDHEN, SYDVKM. The DNA of the CDR3 is TGTGCCAGCAGTTTAAGGTTGGGGATCCAAGAGACCCAGTACTTC. It specifies CASSLRLGIQETQYF.

A word on this clone: Distinct nucleotide sequences in the sample also encode this CDR3. This chain joins TRBV5-6 and TRBJ1-2, with D maybe TRBD1 (5 bases). The germline V gene has CDR1 SGHDT and CDR2 YYEEEE. This CDR3 region has 13 residues. V gave up 2 bases and J gave up 4 bases, with 9 bases separating them. As DNA, the CDR3 is TGTGCCAGCAGCTTTCAGGGAGGCTATGGCTACACCTTC. Translating it yields CASSFQGGYGYTF.

The chain has TRBV25-1 and TRBJ1-2, with D uncertain. Looked up from germline, CDR1 is MGHDK and CDR2 is SYGVNS. Trimming stripped 8 bases from V and 8 bases from J, with 15 bases between. CDR3 size: 12 residues. CDR3 residues: CASRGPERGYTF. For the CDR3, the DNA is TGTGCCAGCCGAGGGCCCGAGCGAGGCTACACCTTC.

The rearrangement links TRBV14 to TRBJ1-1; the D is unclear. Germline V gene data show CDR1 as SGHDN and CDR2 as FVKESK. The CDR3 consists of 13 residues. The V end was cut by 8 bases, the J end by 0 bases, with 10 bases between. The CDR3 DNA follows: TGTGCCAGCGGAAACAGCATGAACACTGAAGCTTTCTTT. Residues: CASGNSMNTEAFF.

V gene TRBV28 combines with J gene TRBJ2-7, with D perhaps matching TRBD2 (6 bases). The CDR3 has 13 amino acids. The germline V and J ends were trimmed by 8 bases and 6 bases, with 17 bases remaining between them. Germline V gene sequence: CDR1 MDHEN, CDR2 SYDVKM. The CDR3 DNA is TGTGCCAGCGGCGGGGTCGCCCCCCTCGAGCAGTACTTC. It encodes CASGGVAPLEQYF.

CDR3 residues: CASSPRRNGRSTGELFF. The CDR3 nucleotides read TGTGCCAGCTCACCACGAAGGAACGGGAGATCCACCGGGGAGCTGTTTTTT. The chain recombines TRBV18 with TRBJ2-2; possible D gene TRBD2, 6 bases. CDR1 is KGHSH, CDR2 LQKENI, per germline. The CDR3 has 17 residues. V lost 1 base and J 4 bases, leaving 16 bases between the germline ends.

The rearrangement uses TRBV5-1 and TRBJ1-4; the D is unclear. In germline, CDR1 is SGHRS, CDR2 YFSETQ. The CDR3 loop spans 13 amino acids. Trimming removed 0 bases at V and 12 bases at J, with 12 bases between. The CDR3 nucleotides read TGCGCCAGCAGCTTGGAACCTATCAGTGAACTGTTTTTT. This codes for CASSLEPISELFF.

The J gene is TRBJ2-3, the V gene TRBV15; TRBD2 might be the D (5 bases). The CDR3 length is 18 residues. The ends were cut back, 5 bases at V and 1 base at J, with 22 bases in the middle. Germline values: CDR1 LNHNV, CDR2 YYDKDF (reference sequence). The CDR3 region is CATSPAAGRGKGTDTQYF. CDR3 nucleotide sequence: TGTGCCACCAGCCCAGCAGCTGGTAGAGGGAAAGGCACAGATACGCAGTATTTT. Filled out from reference TRBV15 and TRBJ2-3, the complete variable domain reads DAMVIQNPRYQVTQFGKPVTLSCSQTLNHNVMYWYQQKSSQAPKLLFHYYDKDFNNEADTPDNFQSRRPNTSFCFLDIRSPGLGDTAMYLCATSPAAGRGKGTDTQYFGPGTRLTVL.

Only one count was recorded for this clone. V is TRBV11-2 and J is TRBJ2-6; possibly TRBD1 or TRBD2 for D (5 bases each). CDR3 size: 18 residues. Germline V CDR1 and CDR2: SGHAT, FQNNGV. Trimming shortened V by 4 bases and J by 0 bases, and 16 bases separated the two germline ends. CDR3 DNA sequence: TGTGCCAGCAGCTCCCTCGGGGCAGGGAGCTCTGGGGCCAACGTCCTGACTTTC. Protein: CASSSLGAGSSGANVLTF.

The chain carries TRBV10-3 and TRBJ2-2; a possible D gene is TRBD2 (6 bases). V was clipped by 7 bases and J by 1 base, with 13 bases between them. Germline V gives CDR1 ENHRY, CDR2 SYGVKD. The CDR3 runs 15 residues. The CDR3 protein is CAITEGGMNTGELFF. CDR3 nucleotide sequence: TGTGCCATCACCGAAGGAGGGATGAACACCGGGGAGCTGTTTTTT.

This clone was recorded only once. The J gene is TRBJ1-1, the V gene TRBV19; D unclear. With 5 bases removed from V and 5 bases from J, the gap between germline ends came to 9 bases. The CDR3 covers 12 residues. Per germline, CDR1 LNHDA and CDR2 SQIVND (reference sequence). CDR3 coding DNA: TGTGCCAGTAGTTTCTCCGGGACTGAAGCTTTCTTT. It yields the protein CASSFSGTEAFF. The complete variable domain, with remaining parts taken from reference TRBV19 and TRBJ1-1, reads DGGITQSPKYLFRKEGQNVTLSCEQNLNHDAMYWYRQDPGQGLRLIYYSQIVNDFQKGDIAEGYSVSREKKESFPLTVTSAQKNPTAFYLCASSFSGTEAFFGQGTRLTVV.

CDR3 nucleotide sequence: TGTGCCATCAGTGATGTGGGGAAAAGGGGCTACGAGCAGTACTTC. Translation: CAISDVGKRGYEQYF. This chain joins TRBV10-3 and TRBJ2-7; D is perhaps TRBD1 (5 bases). Trimming cost V 3 bases and J 3 bases, with 15 bases left between them. CDR3 length: 15 residues. Germline V gene sequence: CDR1 ENHRY, CDR2 SYGVKD.

The chain employs TRBV7-2 and TRBJ2-7; D call uncertain. V gave up 3 bases and J gave up 5 bases, with 2 bases separating them. The germline V gene encodes CDR1 SGHTA and CDR2 FQGNSA. The CDR3 consists of 10 residues. The CDR3 region has the DNA TGTGCCAGCAGCTTGGACGAGCAGTACTTC. This gives the protein CASSLDEQYF.

The chain links TRBV4-1 to TRBJ2-4, with TRBD2 identical over 7 bases. V lost 5 bases, J lost 0 bases, and 4 bases stayed unmatched. This CDR3 spans 15 amino acids. Germline CDR1 reads MGHRA; CDR2 reads YSYEKL. CDR3 DNA sequence: TGCGCCAGCAGCAAAGCGGGGCTAGCCAAAAACATTCAGTACTTC. This sequence encodes CASSKAGLAKNIQYF.

This clone was seen a handful of times. The rearrangement joins TRBV7-9 to TRBJ1-2; 7 bases match TRBD1. Germline CDR1 reads SEHNR; CDR2 reads FQNEAQ (reference sequence). The trim removed 5 bases at V and 2 bases at J, leaving 2 bases unmatched. The CDR3 covers 13 residues. The CDR3 nucleotides read TGTGCCAGCAGCCGCAGGGGGAACTATGGCTACACCTTC. This sequence encodes CASSRRGNYGYTF.